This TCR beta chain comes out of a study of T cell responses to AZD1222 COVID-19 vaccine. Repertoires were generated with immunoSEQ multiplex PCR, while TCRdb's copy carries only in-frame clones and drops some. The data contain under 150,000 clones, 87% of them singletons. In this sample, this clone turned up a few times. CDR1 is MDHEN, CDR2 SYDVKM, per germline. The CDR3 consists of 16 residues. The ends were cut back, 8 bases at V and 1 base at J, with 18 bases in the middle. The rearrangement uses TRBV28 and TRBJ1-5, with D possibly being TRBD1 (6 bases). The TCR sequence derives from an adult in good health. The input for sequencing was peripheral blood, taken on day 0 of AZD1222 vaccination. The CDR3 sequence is CASAGDTAQSNQPQHF. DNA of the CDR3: TGTGCCAGCGCCGGGGACACGGCCCAGAGCAATCAGCCCCAGCATTTT.